These 15 T cell receptor beta chains originate from one sample sequenced in a study of OX40 agonist ivuxolimab in advanced cancers. Libraries were prepared by immunoSEQ multiplex PCR; TCRdb keeps only in-frame clonotypes and omits some of them. The sample consists of about 19,000 clones, under 90% of them appearing once. The material was CD4+ or CD8+ T cells sorted from blood, obtained in a trial of the OX40 agonist ivuxolimab. The origin of the receptors is an adult with an advanced solid tumor such as melanoma, head and neck, liver or kidney cancer.

This clone has just one count. The gene calls are TRBV9 and TRBJ2-1; 7 bases fit TRBD1. Germline CDR1 is SGDLS and CDR2 is YYNGEE. After removal of 3 bases from V and 9 bases from J, the junction contained 3 bases not matched to a gene. This CDR3 is built from 12 residues. CDR3 coding DNA: TGTGCCAGCAGCGAGACAGGGCGTGAGCAGTTCTTC. Residues: CASSETGREQFF.

This clone was recorded only once. The rearrangement links TRBV4-2 to TRBJ1-1, with TRBD1 matching 7 bases. Germline-derived CDR1 and CDR2 are LGHNA and YNFKEQ. This CDR3 contains 16 residues. Trimming at V came to 0 bases and at J to 1 base, leaving 5 bases not matched to a gene. The CDR3 nucleotides are TGTGCCAGCAGCCAAGATCTAAGACAGGGGAACACTGAAGCTTTCTTT. Its protein is CASSQDLRQGNTEAFF.

The chain recombines TRBV5-1 with TRBJ1-6; D is uncertain. Germline CDR1 reads SGHRS; CDR2 reads YFSETQ. The CDR3 sequence is 15 residues long. Deletions cut 0 bases from V and 5 bases from J, with 9 bases between. In nucleotides, the CDR3 is TGCGCCAGCAGCTTGGAAGGCCCTAATAATTCACCCCTCCACTTT. Its translation is CASSLEGPNNSPLHF. Looking up the rest from reference TRBV5-1 and TRBJ1-6 gives the full variable domain: KAGVTQTPRYLIKTRGQQVTLSCSPISGHRSVSWYQQTPGQGLQFLFEYFSETQRNKGNFPGRFSGRQFSNSRSEMNVSTLELGDSALYLCASSLEGPNNSPLHFGNGTRLTVT.

The gene calls are TRBV11-2 and TRBJ2-3; TRBD1 is a possible D gene (6 bases). The CDR3 extends over 15 amino acids. Between the trimmed V and J ends, which lost 5 bases and 3 bases, there was a span of 15 bases. Germline-derived CDR1 and CDR2 are SGHAT and FQNNGV. The CDR3 region is CASSLRKQGTDTQYF. The CDR3 nucleotides are TGTGCCAGCAGCCTTCGGAAACAGGGTACAGATACGCAGTATTTT. Supplemented by reference TRBV11-2 and TRBJ2-3, the full variable domain reads EAGVAQSPRYKIIEKRQSVAFWCNPISGHATLYWYQQILGQGPKLLIQFQNNGVVDDSQLPKDRFSAERLKGVDSTLKIQPAKLEDSAVYLCASSLRKQGTDTQYFGPGTRLTVL.

This clone appeared a single time. The rearrangement uses TRBV6-5 and TRBJ1-3; D is unresolved. The CDR3 runs to 15 residues. Between the trimmed V and J ends, which lost 6 bases and 4 bases, there was a span of 16 bases. CDR1 is MNHEY, CDR2 SVGAGI, per germline. CDR3 sequence (DNA): TGTGCCAGCAGCCACAGAGGCTGGTACGGAAACACCATATATTTT. As protein: CASSHRGWYGNTIYF.

This chain joins TRBV21-1 and TRBJ2-5; TRBD2 reflects the table's D call only, with no check against the DNA. TRBV21-1 is marked as a pseudogene. This CDR3 is 21 amino acids long. Here the CDR3 DNA reads TGTGCCAGCAGCAAAGGGAGGCGGTCTAGCGGGATAGAATCGGAGGGAGAGACCCAGTACTTC. This encodes CASSKGRRSSGIESEGETQYF.

The V gene is TRBV28, the J gene TRBJ1-2; D is uncertain. Germline-derived CDR1 and CDR2 are MDHEN and SYDVKM. The CDR3 loop spans 14 amino acids. The V and J ends lost 6 bases and 4 bases respectively, with 15 bases between them. CDR3 in DNA: TGTGCCAGCAGCCGAGGTTGGGGAACCTATGGCTACACCTTC. As protein: CASSRGWGTYGYTF.

The chain joins TRBV1 to TRBJ2-1; the DNA was not compared with TRBD2, the D call given in the table. TRBV1 represents a pseudogene. The CDR3 is 18 amino acids. The CDR3 protein is CTSSQDHRTSGGGNEQFF. CDR3 nucleotide sequence: TGCACCAGCAGCCAAGACCACAGGACTAGCGGGGGGGGCAATGAGCAGTTCTTC.

The chain joins TRBV19 to TRBJ1-5, with 8 bases that match TRBD1. The junction had 4 bases not matched to a gene; V was cut back by 2 bases and J by 4 bases. This CDR3 is built from 15 residues. Germline CDR1 and CDR2: LNHDA and SQIVND (reference sequence). The CDR3 is CASSITGGGNQPQHF. CDR3 in DNA: TGTGCCAGTAGTATAACAGGGGGGGGTAATCAGCCCCAGCATTTT. Using reference TRBV19 and TRBJ1-5 for the parts outside the CDR3, the full variable domain is DGGITQSPKYLFRKEGQNVTLSCEQNLNHDAMYWYRQDPGQGLRLIYYSQIVNDFQKGDIAEGYSVSREKKESFPLTVTSAQKNPTAFYLCASSITGGGNQPQHFGDGTRLSIL.

The chain recombines TRBV25-1 with TRBJ2-2; the match to TRBD1 covers 8 bases. The CDR3 has 13 amino acids. The V gene's germline CDR1 is MGHDK and CDR2 SYGVNS. The J segment lost 6 bases and the V segment lost 11 bases, leaving 8 bases of the junction unmatched. The DNA of the CDR3 is TGTGCCTGCGGGACAGGAGATTCCGGGGAGCTGTTTTTT. Its translation is CACGTGDSGELFF.

The chain joins TRBV11-2 to TRBJ2-7, with unresolved D. The V gene's germline CDR1 is SGHAT and CDR2 FQNNGV. The CDR3 loop spans 15 amino acids. V lost 4 bases and J 0 bases, leaving 13 bases between the germline ends. CDR3 region: CASSSLRHRSYEQYF. The CDR3 nucleotides read TGTGCCAGCAGCTCCCTTCGACACCGCTCCTACGAGCAGTACTTC.

This clone was observed a handful of times. The chain uses TRBV6-5 and TRBJ2-2; D gene uncertain. The V gene lost 0 bases and the J gene lost 1 base, with 6 bases spanning the gap. This CDR3 is built from 15 residues. Germline values: CDR1 MNHEY, CDR2 SVGAGI. CDR3: CASSYSSQNTGELFF. The CDR3 DNA is TGTGCCAGCAGTTACTCATCACAGAACACCGGGGAGCTGTTTTTT.

Only one count was recorded for this clone. The genes are TRBV9 and TRBJ2-1; 11 bases fit TRBD1. Trimming took 1 base from V and 9 from J; bases not matched to a gene: 3. The CDR3 runs 14 residues. Germline V CDR1 and CDR2: SGDLS, YYNGEE. This CDR3 is CASSVRTGGSEQFF. The CDR3 bases are TGTGCCAGCAGCGTACGGACAGGGGGCTCTGAGCAGTTCTTC.

The chain uses TRBV19 and TRBJ1-5; weak D call: TRBD1 (6 bases). The germline CDR1 and CDR2 sequences are LNHDA and SQIVND (reference sequence). The CDR3 extends over 16 amino acids. Trimming shortened V by 2 bases and J by 3 bases, and 14 bases separated the two germline ends. The CDR3, as DNA: TGTGCCAGTAGTATAACCACGACAGGATACAATCAGCCCCAGCATTTT. Protein sequence: CASSITTTGYNQPQHF.

The chain links TRBV29-1 to TRBJ2-1, with 7 positions matching TRBD1. Germline V gene sequence: CDR1 SQVTM, CDR2 ANQGSEA. This CDR3 has 12 residues. Trimming at V came to 6 bases and at J to 4 bases, leaving 3 bases not matched to a gene. The CDR3 DNA reads as TGCAGCGTACGGGACAGATACAATGAGCAGTTCTTC. Protein: CSVRDRYNEQFF.